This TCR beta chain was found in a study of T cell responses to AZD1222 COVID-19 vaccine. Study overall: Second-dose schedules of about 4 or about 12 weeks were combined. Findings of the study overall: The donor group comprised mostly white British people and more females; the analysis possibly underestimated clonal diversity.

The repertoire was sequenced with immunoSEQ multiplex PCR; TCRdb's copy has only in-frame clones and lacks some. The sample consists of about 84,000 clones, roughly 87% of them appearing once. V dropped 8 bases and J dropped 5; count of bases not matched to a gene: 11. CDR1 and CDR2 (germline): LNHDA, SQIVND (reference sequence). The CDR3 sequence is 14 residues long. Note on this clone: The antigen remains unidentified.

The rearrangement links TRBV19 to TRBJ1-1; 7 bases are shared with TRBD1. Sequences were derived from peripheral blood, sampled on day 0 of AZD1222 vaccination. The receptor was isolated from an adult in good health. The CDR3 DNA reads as TGTGCCAGTGTCACTCAGGGGGTTGGAACTGAAGCTTTCTTT. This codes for CASVTQGVGTEAFF. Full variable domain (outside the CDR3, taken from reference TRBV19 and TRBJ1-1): DGGITQSPKYLFRKEGQNVTLSCEQNLNHDAMYWYRQDPGQGLRLIYYSQIVNDFQKGDIAEGYSVSREKKESFPLTVTSAQKNPTAFYLCASVTQGVGTEAFFGQGTRLTVV.